This T cell receptor beta chain was captured in a study of cytomegalovirus exposure and HLA in healthy donors. Study conclusions and caveats: An analysis that was carried out later associated approximately 15,000 TCR beta sequences with HLA alleles at 0.05 false discovery rate.

The PCR made use of 60 Vbeta and 13 Jbeta primers. The data were produced by immunoSEQ multiplex PCR, yet TCRdb's version contains in-frame clones alone and is incomplete. Of roughly 190,000 clones in the sample, 79% were seen once. The CDR3 runs 14 residues. CDR1 and CDR2 from the germline V gene are SNHLY and FYNNEI. V lost 3 bases, J lost 4 bases, and 12 bases lay in between. A few counts support this clone. Its specificity is not known. The rearrangement joins TRBV2 to TRBJ1-1; no definite D call. The receptor was derived from a woman aged 45-65 years in good health and CMV-seronegative. Sequenced: PBMCs. DNA for the CDR3: TGTGCCAGCAGTGATTATCGGGGAGGCACTGAAGCTTTCTTT. Residues: CASSDYRGGTEAFF.